What follows are 4 T cell receptor beta chains derived from one specimen sequenced in a study of blood T cell repertoires in COVID-19. This table comes from immunoSEQ multiplex PCR, and its TCRdb copy is limited to in-frame clones, with some not included. The table has some 80,000 clones, 65% to 90% seen once. Sequences were obtained from peripheral blood. These receptors were obtained from a human donor in a cohort sampled during active COVID-19.

The CDR3 sequence: CASSLPDGNTIYF. As DNA, the CDR3 is TGTGCCAGCAGTTTACCCGACGGGAACACCATATATTTT. The genes are TRBV28 and TRBJ1-3; no definite D call. Germline V CDR1 and CDR2: MDHEN, SYDVKM. The CDR3 has 13 residues. The V end lost 2 bases, the J end lost 7 bases, and 9 bases lay between the germline ends.

The chain recombines TRBV4-3 with TRBJ1-5; 7 bases map to TRBD1. The CDR3 runs to 15 residues. Trimming removed 3 bases from V and 5 bases from J; junction bases left unmatched: 7. The germline V gene encodes CDR1 LGHNA and CDR2 YSLEER. The CDR3 loop reads CASSQDYRGHQPQHF. The DNA for the CDR3 is TGCGCCAGCAGCCAGGACTACAGGGGTCATCAGCCCCAGCATTTT.

The chain employs TRBV18 and TRBJ2-7; 9 bases match TRBD2. The CDR3 has 15 residues. Germline V lookup: CDR1 KGHSH, CDR2 LQKENI. J was trimmed by 1 base and V by 1 base; bases with no gene match: 2. The CDR3 loop reads CASSPLAGESYEQYF. For the CDR3, the DNA is TGTGCCAGCTCACCACTAGCGGGGGAATCCTACGAGCAGTACTTC.

This clone appeared a few times. The CDR3 loop is CAISESREIGTGYTF. The CDR3 DNA is TGTGCCATCAGTGAGTCTCGGGAGATCGGTACGGGCTACACCTTC. The rearrangement joins TRBV10-3 to TRBJ1-2, with D hard to call. The germline V gene encodes CDR1 ENHRY and CDR2 SYGVKD. V shed 0 bases and J shed 8 bases, with 16 bases lying between them. This CDR3 contains 15 residues.